The T cell receptor (beta chain) under discussion was sequenced for a study of identical twins. This clonotype was observed a handful of times. MiXCR, applied by TCRdb to the 5' RACE reads, yields one record per CDR3 protein. This repertoire shows fewer than 900,000 distinct CDR3 sequences, 18% found once; its top ten account for over 10%. CDR1 and CDR2 (germline): DFQATT, SNEGSKA (reference sequence). Deletions cut 3 bases from V and 3 bases from J, with 9 bases between. The CDR3 length is 12 residues. These data also featured in a second study, about T cells expressing NK-cell markers. That work adds: Four donors likewise had their CD3+CD56-NKG2C+ fraction led by these clonotypes.

Sequenced sample: PBMCs. This chain connects TRBV20-1 to TRBJ2-7, with a weak D call TRBD1 (6 bases). This TCR was sampled from a woman under 30 in good health. CDR3: CSASQGFYEQYF. Here the CDR3 DNA reads TGCAGTGCTAGCCAGGGGTTCTACGAGCAGTACTTC.